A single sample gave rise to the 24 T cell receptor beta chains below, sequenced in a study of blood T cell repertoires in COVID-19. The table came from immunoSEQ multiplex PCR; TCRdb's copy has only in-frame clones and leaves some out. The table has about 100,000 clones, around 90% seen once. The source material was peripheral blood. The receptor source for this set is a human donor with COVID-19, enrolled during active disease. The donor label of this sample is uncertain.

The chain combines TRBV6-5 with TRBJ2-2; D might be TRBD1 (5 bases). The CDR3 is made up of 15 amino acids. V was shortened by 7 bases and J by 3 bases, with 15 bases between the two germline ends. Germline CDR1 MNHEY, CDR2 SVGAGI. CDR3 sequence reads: CASMKDRSYTGELFF. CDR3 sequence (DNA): TGTGCCAGCATGAAAGACAGATCTTACACCGGGGAGCTGTTTTTT.

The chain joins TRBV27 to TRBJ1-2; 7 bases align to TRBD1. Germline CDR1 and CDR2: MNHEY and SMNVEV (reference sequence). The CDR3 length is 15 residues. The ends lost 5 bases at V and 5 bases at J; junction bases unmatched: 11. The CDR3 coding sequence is TGTGCCAGCAGTCCGGGGACAGCCGCACAGTATGGCTACACCTTC. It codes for CASSPGTAAQYGYTF.

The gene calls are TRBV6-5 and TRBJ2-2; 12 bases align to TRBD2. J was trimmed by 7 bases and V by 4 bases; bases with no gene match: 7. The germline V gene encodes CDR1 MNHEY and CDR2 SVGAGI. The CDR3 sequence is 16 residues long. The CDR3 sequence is CASSFGLAGLNGELFF. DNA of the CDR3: TGTGCCAGCAGTTTCGGACTAGCGGGGTTAAACGGGGAGCTGTTTTTT.

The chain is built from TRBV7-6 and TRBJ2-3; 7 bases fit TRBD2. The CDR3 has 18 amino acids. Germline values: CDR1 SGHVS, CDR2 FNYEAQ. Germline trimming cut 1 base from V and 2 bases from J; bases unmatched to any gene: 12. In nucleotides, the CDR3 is TGTGCCAGCAGCTTAGTGGCCTCTAGCGGTATACTCACAGATACGCAGTATTTT. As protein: CASSLVASSGILTDTQYF.

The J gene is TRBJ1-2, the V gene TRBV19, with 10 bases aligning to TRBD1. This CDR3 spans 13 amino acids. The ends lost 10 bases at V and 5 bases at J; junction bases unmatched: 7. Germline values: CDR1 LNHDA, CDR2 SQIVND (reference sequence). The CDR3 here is CATLGTGAYGYTF. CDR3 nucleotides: TGTGCCACCTTAGGGACAGGGGCGTATGGCTACACCTTC. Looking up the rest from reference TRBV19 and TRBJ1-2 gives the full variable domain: DGGITQSPKYLFRKEGQNVTLSCEQNLNHDAMYWYRQDPGQGLRLIYYSQIVNDFQKGDIAEGYSVSREKKESFPLTVTSAQKNPTAFYLCATLGTGAYGYTFGSGTRLTVV.

The CDR3 reads CASSPPAGALLETQYF. The CDR3 DNA reads TGTGCCAGCTCGCCCCCCGCAGGGGCCCTCTTAGAGACCCAGTACTTC. This chain connects TRBV18 to TRBJ2-5, with TRBD1 as a possible D gene (6 bases). Germline V gives CDR1 KGHSH, CDR2 LQKENI. There are 16 residues in the CDR3. Trimming pared 6 bases from V and 4 bases from J, leaving 21 bases between.

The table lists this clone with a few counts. This chain's CDR3 is CASSLTENYGYTF. CDR3 sequence (DNA): TGTGCCAGCAGTTTAACAGAGAACTATGGCTACACCTTC. V and J are TRBV6-5 and TRBJ1-2; D gene uncertain. The germline V and J ends were trimmed by 4 bases and 2 bases, with 8 bases remaining between them. The CDR3 covers 13 residues. The germline gives CDR1 MNHEY, CDR2 SVGAGI.

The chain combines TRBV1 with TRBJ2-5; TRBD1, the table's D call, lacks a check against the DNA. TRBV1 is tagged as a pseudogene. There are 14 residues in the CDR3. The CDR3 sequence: CTSSPGTTQETQYF. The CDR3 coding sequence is TGCACCAGCAGCCCCGGGACAACCCAAGAGACCCAGTACTTC.

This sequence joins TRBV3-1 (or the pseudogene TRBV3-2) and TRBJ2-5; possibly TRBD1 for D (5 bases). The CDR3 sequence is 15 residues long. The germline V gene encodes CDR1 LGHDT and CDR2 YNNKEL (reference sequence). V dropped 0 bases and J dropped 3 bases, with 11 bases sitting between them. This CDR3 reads CASSQDRAVKETQYF. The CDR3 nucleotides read TGTGCCAGCAGCCAAGACAGGGCGGTAAAAGAGACCCAGTACTTC.

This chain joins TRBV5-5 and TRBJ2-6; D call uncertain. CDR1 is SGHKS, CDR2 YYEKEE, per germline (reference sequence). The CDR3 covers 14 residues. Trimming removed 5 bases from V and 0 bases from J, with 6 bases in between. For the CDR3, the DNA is TGTGCCAGCAGGAGCATCTCTGGGGCCAACGTCCTGACTTTC. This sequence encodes CASRSISGANVLTF.

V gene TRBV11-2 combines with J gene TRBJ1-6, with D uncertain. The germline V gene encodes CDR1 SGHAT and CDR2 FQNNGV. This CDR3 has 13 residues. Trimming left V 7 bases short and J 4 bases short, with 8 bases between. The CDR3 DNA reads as TGTGCCAGCATGGCGGCATATAATTCACCCCTCCACTTT. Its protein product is CASMAAYNSPLHF.

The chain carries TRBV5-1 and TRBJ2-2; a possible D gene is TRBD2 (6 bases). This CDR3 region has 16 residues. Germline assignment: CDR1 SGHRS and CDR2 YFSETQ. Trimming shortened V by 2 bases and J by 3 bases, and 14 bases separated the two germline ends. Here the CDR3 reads CASSLLGGIDTGELFF. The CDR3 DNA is TGCGCCAGCAGCTTATTGGGGGGAATCGACACCGGGGAGCTGTTTTTT.

In DNA, the CDR3 is TGTGCCAGCAGCCGCGCAGGAACAGGGGTGACCGGGGAGCTGTTTTTT. Its translation: CASSRAGTGVTGELFF. V and J are TRBV7-2 and TRBJ2-2, with TRBD1 matching over 7 bases. V shed 5 bases, J shed 5 bases, and the junction held 11 bases outside the gene matches. This CDR3 has 16 amino acids. In germline, CDR1 is SGHTA, CDR2 FQGNSA. Based on the CDR3 plus reference TRBV7-2 and TRBJ2-2, the full variable domain is GAGVSQSPSNKVTEKGKDVELRCDPISGHTALYWYRQSLGQGLEFLIYFQGNSAPDKSGLPSDRFSAERTGGSVSTLTIQRTQQEDSAVYLCASSRAGTGVTGELFFGEGSRLTVL.

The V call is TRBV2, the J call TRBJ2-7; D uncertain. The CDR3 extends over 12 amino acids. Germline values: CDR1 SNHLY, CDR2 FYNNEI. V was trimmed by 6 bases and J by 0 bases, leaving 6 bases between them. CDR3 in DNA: TGTGCCAGCAGAGTGAGCTCCTACGAGCAGTACTTC. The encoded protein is CASRVSSYEQYF.

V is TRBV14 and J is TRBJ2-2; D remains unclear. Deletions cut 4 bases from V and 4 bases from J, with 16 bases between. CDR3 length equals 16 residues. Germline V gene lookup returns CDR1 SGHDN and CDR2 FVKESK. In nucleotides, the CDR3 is TGTGCCAGCAGCCTAAGAGGCCGGTTTCTCACCGGGGAGCTGTTTTTT. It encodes CASSLRGRFLTGELFF.

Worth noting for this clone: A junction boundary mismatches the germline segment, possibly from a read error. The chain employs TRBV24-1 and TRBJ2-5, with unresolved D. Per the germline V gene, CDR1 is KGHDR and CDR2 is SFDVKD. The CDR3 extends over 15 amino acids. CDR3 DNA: TGTGCCACCAGTCATTTGAGCGATTTGGGAGAGACCCAGTACTTC. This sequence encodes CATSHLSDLGETQYF.

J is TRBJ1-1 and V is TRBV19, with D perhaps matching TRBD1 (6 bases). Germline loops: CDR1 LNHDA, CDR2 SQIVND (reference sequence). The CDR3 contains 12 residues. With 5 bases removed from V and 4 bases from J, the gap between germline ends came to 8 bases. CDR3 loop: CASSLRGTEAFF. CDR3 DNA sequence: TGTGCCAGTAGTCTCAGGGGCACTGAAGCTTTCTTT.

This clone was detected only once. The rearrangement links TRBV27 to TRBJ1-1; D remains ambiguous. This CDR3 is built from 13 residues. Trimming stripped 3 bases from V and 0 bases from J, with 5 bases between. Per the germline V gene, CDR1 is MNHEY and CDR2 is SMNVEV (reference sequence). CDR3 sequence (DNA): TGTGCCAGCAGTTTCGGGTTGAACACTGAAGCTTTCTTT. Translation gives CASSFGLNTEAFF.

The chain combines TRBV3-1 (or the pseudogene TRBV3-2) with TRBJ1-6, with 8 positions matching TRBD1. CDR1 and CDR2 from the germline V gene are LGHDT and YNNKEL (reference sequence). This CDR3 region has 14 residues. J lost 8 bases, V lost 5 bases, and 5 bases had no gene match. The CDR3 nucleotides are TGTGCCAGCAGCTTTTACAGGGGGGATTCACCCCTCCACTTT. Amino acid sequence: CASSFYRGDSPLHF.

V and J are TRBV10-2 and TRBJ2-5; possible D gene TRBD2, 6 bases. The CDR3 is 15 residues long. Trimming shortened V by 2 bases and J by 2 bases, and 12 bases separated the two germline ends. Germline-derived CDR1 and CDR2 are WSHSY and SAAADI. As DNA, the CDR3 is TGCGCCAGCAGTGAGGGGGCGGGACCTCAAGAGACCCAGTACTTC. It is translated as CASSEGAGPQETQYF.

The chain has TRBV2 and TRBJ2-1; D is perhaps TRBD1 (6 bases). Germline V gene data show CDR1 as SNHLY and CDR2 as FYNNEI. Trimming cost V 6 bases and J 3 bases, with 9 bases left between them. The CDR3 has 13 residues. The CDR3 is CASRTGSYNEQFF. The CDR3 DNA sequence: TGTGCCAGCAGGACAGGAAGCTACAATGAGCAGTTCTTC.

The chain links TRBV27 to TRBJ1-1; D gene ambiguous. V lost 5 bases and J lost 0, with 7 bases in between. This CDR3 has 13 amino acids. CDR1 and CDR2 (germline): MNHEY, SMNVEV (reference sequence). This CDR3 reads CASSPNMNTEAFF. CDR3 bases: TGTGCCAGCAGTCCAAACATGAACACTGAAGCTTTCTTT.

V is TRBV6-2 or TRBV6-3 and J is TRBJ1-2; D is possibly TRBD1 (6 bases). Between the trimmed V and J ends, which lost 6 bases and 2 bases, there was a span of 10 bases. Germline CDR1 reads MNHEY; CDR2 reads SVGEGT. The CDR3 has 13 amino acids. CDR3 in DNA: TGTGCCAGCAGCTTGACAGGCAACTATGGCTACACCTTC. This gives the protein CASSLTGNYGYTF.

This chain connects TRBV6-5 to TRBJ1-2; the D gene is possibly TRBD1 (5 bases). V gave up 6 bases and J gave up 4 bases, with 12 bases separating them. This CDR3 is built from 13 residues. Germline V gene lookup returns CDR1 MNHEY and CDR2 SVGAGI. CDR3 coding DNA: TGTGCCAGCAGCCCCGACAGAACCTATGGCTACACCTTC. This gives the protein CASSPDRTYGYTF.